Listed below are T cell receptor beta chains from one sample, sequenced in a study of CD4 T cells in relation to SARS-CoV-2 and coronaviruses. TCRdb's copy holds only in-frame clones and misses some; the assay was immunoSEQ multiplex PCR. Counted here are around 69,000 clones, about 94% occurring once; the ten biggest clones make up 0.11% to 0.15%. The specimen was naive CD4+ T cells from PBMCs. The origin of the receptors is a human donor in good health. The CDR3 runs from the conserved cysteine through the conserved F or W. The order of the fields is V gene, J gene, D gene, clone size, CDR3 length, CDR3 protein, CDR3 DNA. A D gene is named only where the DNA matches it firmly. Clone size is not always given. Where it is, it says once, few, many or a class for expanded clones.

TRBV2	TRBJ1-5	.	once	12	CASSDGAAPQHF	TGTGCAAGCAGTGACGGAGCGGCGCCCCAGCATTTT
TRBV7-8	TRBJ2-3	TRBD2	.	15	CASSLVAGGTDTQYF	TGTGCCAGCAGCTTAGTAGCGGGAGGCACAGATACGCAGTATTTT
TRBV18	TRBJ2-5	.	.	14	CASSPPPGRETQYF	TGTGCCAGCTCACCACCCCCGGGTAGGGAGACCCAGTACTTC
TRBV19	TRBJ2-1	TRBD2	.	17	CASKRGGSGSSYNEQFF	TGTGCCAGTAAAAGGGGGGGTAGCGGGAGCTCCTACAATGAGCAGTTCTTC
TRBV19	TRBJ1-4	TRBD1	.	13	CASQGAFNEKLFF	TGTGCCAGCCAGGGGGCCTTTAATGAAAAACTGTTTTTT
TRBV5-1	TRBJ2-1	.	once	16	CASSLGGTTNYNEQFF	TGCGCCAGCAGCTTGGGGGGGACCACAAACTACAATGAGCAGTTCTTC
TRBV24-1	TRBJ2-5	.	.	12	CATSLDGGTQYF	TGTGCCACGAGTCTGGACGGTGGGACCCAGTACTTC
TRBV15	TRBJ2-1	TRBD2	.	16	CATSRDRRERRNEQFF	TGTGCCACCAGCAGAGATCGGCGGGAGAGGAGGAATGAGCAGTTCTTC
TRBV25-1	TRBJ2-6	.	.	17	CASSAGTSISGANVLTF	TGTGCCAGCAGTGCCGGGACTTCGATCTCTGGGGCCAACGTCCTGACTTTC
TRBV28	TRBJ2-7	TRBD1	.	14	CASSTDRGAYEQYF	TGTGCCAGCAGCACCGACAGGGGAGCCTACGAGCAGTACTTC
TRBV3-1/TRBV3-2	TRBJ1-4	.	.	16	CASSQPQGRRNEKLFF	TGTGCCAGCAGCCAACCCCAGGGGCGACGTAATGAAAAACTGTTTTTT
TRBV10-3	TRBJ2-1	.	.	15	CAISEPGIGYNEQFF	TGTGCCATCAGTGAACCCGGGATCGGGTACAATGAGCAGTTCTTC
TRBV9	TRBJ2-5	TRBD2	.	15	CASSVGTSGKETQYF	TGTGCCAGCAGCGTAGGGACTAGCGGGAAAGAGACCCAGTACTTC
TRBV27	TRBJ1-3	.	.	13	CASRSTPGNTIYF	TGTGCCAGCAGGTCGACCCCGGGAAACACCATATATTTT
TRBV5-1	TRBJ2-3	.	once	16	CASSTDGAGRSDTQYF	TGCGCCAGCAGCACAGATGGGGCGGGAAGGTCAGATACGCAGTATTTT
TRBV30	TRBJ1-4	.	.	16	CAWSVKRGSTNEKLFF	TGTGCCTGGAGTGTCAAAAGGGGGAGCACTAATGAAAAACTGTTTTTT
TRBV28	TRBJ2-2	TRBD2	.	15	CASSSAGGPTGELFF	TGTGCCAGCAGTTCCGCGGGAGGGCCCACCGGGGAGCTGTTTTTT
TRBV5-1	TRBJ1-1	.	.	14	CASSLVALNTEAFF	TGCGCCAGCAGCTTGGTCGCCCTGAACACTGAAGCTTTCTTT
TRBV19	TRBJ1-5	.	.	12	CASSPVQGAQHF	TGTGCCAGTAGCCCGGTCCAAGGGGCCCAGCATTTT
TRBV9	TRBJ1-4	.	.	16	CASARLGGRSNEKLFF	TGTGCCAGCGCGAGGCTGGGGGGCAGGTCTAATGAAAAACTGTTTTTT
TRBV28	TRBJ2-6	TRBD2	.	19	CASRLRTSGRGSGANVLTF	TGTGCCAGCAGATTAAGGACTAGCGGGAGGGGCTCTGGGGCCAACGTCCTGACTTTC
TRBV7-9	TRBJ2-7	.	.	13	CASRSMGLSEQYF	TGTGCCAGCAGAAGTATGGGGCTAAGCGAGCAGTACTTC
TRBV5-4	TRBJ1-4	.	once	15	CASSLVGATNEKLFF	TGTGCCAGCAGCTTGGTTGGGGCAACTAATGAAAAACTGTTTTTT
TRBV9	TRBJ2-6	TRBD2	.	16	CASSVAGGGGANVLTF	TGTGCCAGCAGCGTAGCTGGGGGGGGTGGGGCCAACGTCCTGACTTTC
TRBV5-1	TRBJ2-7	TRBD1	.	15	CASSRTGDSVYEQYF	TGCGCCAGCAGCCGGACAGGGGATTCCGTCTACGAGCAGTACTTC
TRBV18	TRBJ2-3	.	.	13	CASSRDLTDTQYF	TGTGCCAGCTCACGGGACCTCACAGATACGCAGTATTTT
TRBV27	TRBJ2-3	.	.	16	CASSKDRVMGPDTQYF	TGTGCCAGCAGCAAGGACAGAGTTATGGGCCCAGATACGCAGTATTTT
TRBV21-1	TRBJ2-1	.	.	15	CASRWTPRAYNEQFF	TGTGCCAGCCGGTGGACGCCCCGCGCCTACAATGAGCAGTTCTTC
TRBV10-2	TRBJ1-4	.	.	15	CASIPGTGANEKLFF	TGCGCCAGCATCCCCGGGACGGGGGCTAACGAAAAACTGTTTTTT
TRBV20-1	TRBJ1-1	.	.	15	CSASKGTEFYTEAFF	TGCAGTGCTAGTAAGGGCACGGAATTTTACACTGAAGCTTTCTTT
TRBV24-1	TRBJ2-1	.	.	16	CATSDNGRLSYNEQFF	TGTGCCACCAGTGATAATGGGAGGCTCTCCTACAATGAGCAGTTCTTC
TRBV19	TRBJ2-7	.	.	16	CASSLIPVANGYEQYF	TGTGCCAGTAGCCTCATCCCCGTAGCGAACGGCTACGAGCAGTACTTC
TRBV4-1	TRBJ2-2	TRBD2	.	16	CASSQAAGANTGELFF	TGCGCCAGCAGCCAAGCAGCGGGGGCGAACACCGGGGAGCTGTTTTTT
TRBV27	TRBJ2-3	.	.	15	CASTKGSNGADTQYF	TGTGCCAGCACCAAAGGGTCGAATGGGGCAGATACGCAGTATTTT
TRBV15	TRBJ2-3	TRBD2	.	15	CATRRTSGGTDTQYF	TGTGCCACCAGGCGGACTAGCGGGGGCACAGATACGCAGTATTTT
TRBV24-1	TRBJ2-7	.	.	15	CATSGAPPVQYEQYF	TGTGCCACCAGCGGGGCGCCACCAGTCCAATACGAGCAGTACTTC
TRBV10-3	TRBJ1-2	.	.	14	CAISRTDALYGYTF	TGTGCCATCAGTCGGACAGACGCACTCTATGGCTACACCTTC
TRBV12-3/TRBV12-4	TRBJ2-5	.	.	12	CASSRQPGTQYF	TGTGCCAGCAGCCGACAGCCCGGGACCCAGTACTTC
TRBV2	TRBJ2-1	.	.	11	CASSLAIEQFF	TGTGCCAGCAGCCTAGCGATTGAGCAGTTCTTC
TRBV9	TRBJ1-3	.	.	17	CASSVLGLGVNGNTIYF	TGTGCCAGCAGCGTATTGGGTTTGGGGGTCAATGGAAACACCATATATTTT
TRBV14	TRBJ2-1	.	.	20	CASSQNESPPLGWLYNEQFF	TGTGCCAGCAGCCAAAATGAATCACCCCCCCTGGGCTGGCTCTACAATGAGCAGTTCTTC
TRBV11-2	TRBJ1-3	.	.	14	CASTLWGVGNTIYF	TGTGCCAGCACGCTATGGGGGGTCGGAAACACCATATATTTT